Listed below are T cell receptor beta chains from one sample, sequenced in a study of B cell selection in AIRE deficiency. TCRdb's table, derived via immunoSEQ multiplex PCR, lists solely in-frame clones and lacks some. This sample has fewer than 30,000 clones; roughly 96% occur once, and the top ten carry roughly 0.22%. Sequenced: CD4+CD127+ conventional T cells sorted from PBMCs. Receptor source: a human donor in good health. Each CDR3 is given with its conserved first and last residue. Fields, in order: J gene, clone size, V gene, D gene, CDR3 protein, CDR3 DNA. D genes are given only for firm matches. The size of a clone is reported for some rows only, either as once, few or many, or as a class for expanded clones.

TRBJ2-7 | - | TRBV7-9 | - | CASSFGPGLSYEQYF | TGTGCCAGCAGCTTCGGTCCGGGGCTTAGCTACGAGCAGTACTTC
TRBJ1-4 | - | TRBV2 | - | CASTLETSEKLFF | TGTGCCAGCACCCTCGAGACAAGCGAAAAACTGTTTTTT
TRBJ1-2 | - | TRBV6-6 | - | CASSYSQGYGYTF | TGTGCCAGCAGTTATAGCCAGGGCTATGGCTACACCTTC
TRBJ2-1 | - | TRBV7-9 | - | CASSHKAYNEQFF | TGTGCCAGCAGCCATAAGGCGTACAATGAGCAGTTCTTC
TRBJ1-1 | - | TRBV11-3 | - | CASSRDGRNTEAFF | TGTGCCAGCAGCCGGGACGGACGGAACACTGAAGCTTTCTTT
TRBJ1-2 | - | TRBV9 | - | CASSLGGRGTYGYTF | TGTGCCAGCAGCCTTGGGGGGAGGGGTACCTATGGCTACACCTTC
TRBJ2-7 | once | TRBV6-6 | TRBD2 | CASTRGRVPYEQYF | TGTGCCAGCACCCGGGGGAGGGTACCCTACGAGCAGTACTTC
TRBJ1-4 | - | TRBV6-5 | TRBD1 | CASSSGTAYNEKLFF | TGTGCCAGCAGTTCGGGGACAGCATATAATGAAAAACTGTTTTTT
TRBJ1-6 | - | TRBV5-1 | - | CASSPGSRASPLHF | TGCGCCAGCAGCCCGGGCTCAAGGGCTTCACCCCTCCACTTT
TRBJ2-1 | once | TRBV19 | - | CASSRGAYYNEQFF | TGTGCCAGTAGTCGCGGGGCTTACTACAATGAGCAGTTCTTC
TRBJ1-2 | - | TRBV18 | TRBD1 | CASSSLRDRGLGYTF | TGTGCCAGCTCATCCCTTAGGGACAGGGGGCTTGGCTACACCTTC
TRBJ1-2 | - | TRBV6-1 | - | CASSEVGSANYGYTF | TGTGCCAGCAGTGAAGTGGGCTCAGCTAACTATGGCTACACCTTC
TRBJ1-1 | - | TRBV7-2 | - | CASRQDTNTEAFF | TGTGCCAGCAGACAAGACACTAACACTGAAGCTTTCTTT
TRBJ2-7 | few | TRBV5-1 | - | CASSLDTGAEQYF | TGCGCCAGCAGCTTGGATACCGGGGCCGAGCAGTACTTC
TRBJ2-3 | - | TRBV7-9 | - | CASSLRGTQYF | TGTGCCAGCAGCTTAAGAGGTACGCAGTATTTT
TRBJ1-2 | - | TRBV19 | - | CASSGGHVRRNYGYTF | TGTGCCAGTAGTGGGGGACACGTCAGGAGGAACTATGGCTACACCTTC
TRBJ1-1 | - | TRBV11-2 | TRBD1 | CASSYRGNAEAFF | TGTGCCAGCAGCTACAGGGGGAACGCTGAAGCTTTCTTT
TRBJ1-3 | - | TRBV2 | TRBD1 | CASIREGAVSGNTIYF | TGTGCCAGCATTCGGGAGGGGGCTGTATCTGGAAACACCATATATTTT
TRBJ2-5 | - | TRBV14 | - | CASSPGRRQYF | TGTGCCAGCAGCCCCGGGCGGCGGCAGTACTTC
TRBJ2-4 | - | TRBV18 | - | CASSPENIQYF | TGTGCCAGCTCACCAGAAAACATTCAGTACTTC
TRBJ2-5 | once | TRBV7-9 | - | CASSLGKVAHGAQYF | TGTGCCAGCAGCTTAGGAAAGGTAGCCCACGGGGCCCAGTACTTC
TRBJ2-3 | - | TRBV6-5 | - | CASRFTDTQYF | TGTGCCAGCCGGTTCACAGATACGCAGTATTTT
TRBJ1-2 | - | TRBV7-2 | - | CASSSSLGGYTF | TGTGCCAGCAGCTCGTCCCTCGGGGGCTACACCTTC
TRBJ2-7 | - | TRBV18 | - | CASSPPVEGSYEQYF | TGTGCCAGCTCACCCCCAGTTGAGGGTTCGTACGAGCAGTACTTC
TRBJ1-2 | - | TRBV5-1 | - | CASSFRDNNYGYTF | TGCGCCAGCAGCTTCCGGGACAATAACTATGGCTACACCTTC
TRBJ1-2 | - | TRBV6-6 | - | CASSYWPDPYGYTF | TGTGCCAGCAGTTATTGGCCGGACCCCTATGGCTACACCTTC
TRBJ1-5 | - | TRBV27 | TRBD1 | CANHRGSNQPQHF | TGTGCCAATCACAGGGGCAGCAATCAGCCCCAGCATTTT
TRBJ1-5 | - | TRBV19 | TRBD1 | CASSTPGQGAWGYQPQHF | TGTGCCAGTAGTACCCCGGGACAGGGGGCTTGGGGGTATCAGCCCCAGCATTTT
TRBJ1-2 | once | TRBV6-5 | - | CASRRTALNYGYTF | TGTGCCAGCAGGCGGACAGCTCTTAACTATGGCTACACCTTC
TRBJ1-1 | - | TRBV6-4 | TRBD1 | CASSASPGQGQAFF | TGTGCCAGCAGTGCCTCGCCGGGACAGGGGCAAGCTTTCTTT
TRBJ2-7 | - | TRBV6-6 | TRBD2 | CASPTSDTYEQYF | TGTGCCAGCCCGACTAGCGATACCTACGAGCAGTACTTC
TRBJ2-5 | - | TRBV5-1 | - | CASSLGRGETQYF | TGCGCCAGCAGCTTGGGCAGGGGAGAGACCCAGTACTTC
TRBJ1-1 | once | TRBV18 | - | CASSTDFNTEAFF | TGTGCCAGCTCGACGGATTTCAACACTGAAGCTTTCTTT
TRBJ2-7 | - | TRBV10-3 | TRBD1 | CAISQGTGAYEQYF | TGTGCCATCAGTCAGGGGACAGGTGCCTACGAGCAGTACTTC
TRBJ2-7 | - | TRBV6-1 | TRBD1 | CASSEAPPGQGPYEQYF | TGTGCCAGCAGTGAAGCCCCCCCGGGACAGGGGCCCTACGAGCAGTACTTC
TRBJ1-1 | - | TRBV19 | TRBD1 | CASSNRDRGIPEAFF | TGTGCCAGTAGTAACCGGGACAGGGGTATTCCTGAAGCTTTCTTT
TRBJ2-3 | - | TRBV9 | - | CASSVGRTDTQYF | TGTGCCAGCAGCGTAGGTCGCACAGATACGCAGTATTTT
TRBJ1-4 | - | TRBV9 | - | CASSVEAKANEKLFF | TGTGCCAGCAGCGTAGAGGCCAAAGCTAATGAAAAACTGTTTTTT
TRBJ2-3 | - | TRBV10-1 | - | CASSAADTQYF | TGCGCCAGCAGTGCCGCAGATACGCAGTATTTT
TRBJ1-5 | - | TRBV19 | - | CASTNGVYQPQHF | TGTGCCAGTACCAATGGGGTGTATCAGCCCCAGCATTTT
TRBJ1-2 | - | TRBV29-1 | - | CSVEGRMRNGYTF | TGCAGCGTTGAGGGCAGGATGAGAAACGGCTACACCTTC
TRBJ2-7 | - | TRBV29-1 | TRBD2 | CSVGGLAAYEQYF | TGCAGCGTTGGGGGACTAGCAGCCTACGAGCAGTACTTC
TRBJ1-2 | once | TRBV6-5 | - | CASTQGKYGYTF | TGTGCCAGCACCCAGGGGAAATATGGCTACACCTTC
TRBJ1-4 | - | TRBV2 | - | CASSELGRLEKLFF | TGTGCCAGCAGTGAACTGGGGCGCCTGGAAAAACTGTTTTTT
TRBJ1-6 | - | TRBV5-5 | - | CASSLGRVPNSPLHF | TGTGCCAGCAGCTTGGGGAGGGTCCCTAATTCACCCCTCCACTTT
TRBJ2-1 | once | TRBV19 | TRBD2 | CASSIFGGAVEQFF | TGTGCCAGTAGTATTTTCGGGGGGGCAGTTGAGCAGTTCTTC